This T cell receptor beta chain was captured by sequencing in a study of T cell responses to AZD1222 COVID-19 vaccine. Study at large: Both about-4-week and about-12-week second-dose recipients were combined. Study findings and constraints: Most donors were white British and more were female, and clonal diversity was possibly underestimated. The number of AZD1222 recipients seropositive at baseline was only 6 or 7.

Losses at the gene ends were 3 bases for V and 8 bases for J; bases not matched to a gene: 11. The germline V gene encodes CDR1 DFQATT and CDR2 SNEGSKA (reference sequence). This CDR3 comprises 16 residues. Clones were read by immunoSEQ multiplex PCR, and TCRdb kept only the in-frame ones, dropping some. The profile shows 90,000 to 130,000 clones, nearly 90% of them singletons. In the case of this clone: Its specificity is not known.

This chain uses TRBV20-1 with TRBJ2-1, with 12 bases lining up with TRBD2. The source is an adult in good health. The sequences come from peripheral blood, collected on day 0 of AZD1222 vaccination. The DNA for the CDR3 is TGCAGTGCTAGTGGGCTAGCGGGGGGGCTAGGCGATGAGCAGTTCTTC. Protein product: CSASGLAGGLGDEQFF.